This T cell receptor beta chain was sequenced in a study of T-cell memory formation after mild COVID-19. Study-level results: In second-wave clones peaking day 37, SARS-CoV-2 specificity remained unconfirmed.

Germline loops: CDR1 SGHKS, CDR2 YYEKEE (reference sequence). The V segment lost 4 bases and the J segment 7 bases; nucleotides outside the gene matches: 11. The CDR3 has 16 amino acids. TCRdb recomputed calls from the 5' RACE reads with MiXCR, one row per CDR3 protein. The repertoire holds approximately 190,000 distinct CDR3 sequences, with around 18% as singletons. The sample holds a few counts of this clonotype. Its antigen remains unidentified. The chain couples TRBV5-5 to TRBJ2-1, with 10 nucleotides matching TRBD2. This TCR came from an adult woman who had mild COVID-19 (a few samples of this study predate the infection). Cell type and time point are not known. The sequencing sample was made of PBMCs or a T cell subset sorted from them (not recorded which). CDR3 in DNA: TGTGCCAGCAGCCCCATCCCTAGCGGGAGAGGAAATGAGCAGTTCTTC. This translates into CASSPIPSGRGNEQFF.